The 10 T cell receptor beta chains below all came from one sample that was sequenced in a study of shared clonotypes between healthy human individuals. TCRdb's copy holds only in-frame clones and misses some; the assay was immunoSEQ multiplex PCR. The data show about 600,000 clones, more than 95% seen once. The specimen sequenced was naive CD4+ T cells sorted from blood. Subset defined: CD45RA+ positively selected. The receptors shown here come from a woman in her twenties or thirties in good health.

V and J are TRBV28 and TRBJ1-2; the D gene is possibly TRBD1 (5 bases). V shed 3 bases and J shed 4 bases, with 18 bases lying between them. The germline V gene has CDR1 MDHEN and CDR2 SYDVKM. This CDR3 region has 16 residues. CDR3 sequence reads: CASSLSGGQGGYGYTF. CDR3 coding DNA: TGTGCCAGCAGTTTGTCCGGCGGGCAGGGCGGCTATGGCTACACCTTC.

The CDR3 nucleotides read TGTGCCACCAGCAGGGGACAGGGCTGGGAGACCCAGTACTTC. It is translated as CATSRGQGWETQYF. This chain uses TRBV15 with TRBJ2-5; 9 nucleotides align to TRBD1. Germline V lookup: CDR1 LNHNV, CDR2 YYDKDF (reference sequence). CDR3 size: 14 residues. V shed 3 bases, J shed 5 bases, and the junction held 4 bases outside the gene matches.

This sequence joins TRBV10-1 and TRBJ2-5; no reliable D call. The germline CDR1 and CDR2 sequences are WNHNN and SYGVQD (reference sequence). This CDR3 has 12 amino acids. The V end lost 7 bases, the J end lost 6 bases, and 12 bases lay between the germline ends. The CDR3 region has the DNA TGCGCCAGCAAGGTGGATTTGAAGACCCAGTACTTC. Protein product: CASKVDLKTQYF.

The V and J genes are TRBV4-1 and TRBJ1-1, with D unclear. This CDR3 has 17 residues. Germline V gene lookup returns CDR1 MGHRA and CDR2 YSYEKL. Trimming left V 1 base short and J 3 bases short, with 18 bases between. The CDR3 DNA reads TGCGCCAGCAGCCAAGGGAGATCTTTCCTTCTGGACACTGAAGCTTTCTTT. It is translated as CASSQGRSFLLDTEAFF.

The rearrangement links TRBV10-3 to TRBJ2-3; the D is unclear. The CDR3 extends over 15 amino acids. V lost 5 bases to trimming and J lost 5 bases, with 17 bases between them. In germline, CDR1 is ENHRY, CDR2 SYGVKD. CDR3 sequence reads: CAISKGRPRRDTQYF. CDR3 in DNA: TGTGCCATCAGTAAGGGCCGCCCGAGGCGAGATACGCAGTATTTT.

This chain uses TRBV7-7 with TRBJ2-2; D might be TRBD2 (6 bases). Looked up from germline, CDR1 is SSHAT and CDR2 is FNYEAQ (reference sequence). The length of the CDR3 is 15 residues. Trimming left V 4 bases short and J 6 bases short, with 15 bases between. Here the CDR3 reads CASSSPDWEAGELFF. DNA of the CDR3: TGTGCCAGCAGCTCCCCGGACTGGGAGGCCGGGGAGCTGTTTTTT.

The V gene is TRBV28, the J gene TRBJ1-2; tentatively, D is TRBD1 (5 bases). Trimming cost V 2 bases and J 5 bases, with 12 bases left between them. Germline-derived CDR1 and CDR2 are MDHEN and SYDVKM. This CDR3 region has 14 residues. DNA for the CDR3: TGTGCCAGCAGTTTAGGGGCCAGGGTATATGGCTACACCTTC. This sequence encodes CASSLGARVYGYTF.

The chain's CDR3 is CASSEVRTGSYEQYF. Written as DNA, the CDR3 is TGCGCCAGCAGTGAGGTCCGGACAGGCTCCTACGAGCAGTACTTC. The chain has TRBV10-1 and TRBJ2-7; TRBD1 aligns across 7 bases. The length of the CDR3 is 15 residues. Per the germline V gene, CDR1 is WNHNN and CDR2 is SYGVQD (reference sequence). V gave up 2 bases and J gave up 0 bases; unmatched junction bases: 4.

The V and J genes are TRBV28 and TRBJ2-3; the D gene could be TRBD1 or TRBD2 (5 bases each). The germline V gene encodes CDR1 MDHEN and CDR2 SYDVKM. The germline V and J ends were trimmed by 5 bases and 3 bases, with 15 bases remaining between them. The CDR3 consists of 15 residues. The CDR3 DNA sequence: TGTGCCAGCAGTCTCGAACGGGACCTAACAGATACGCAGTATTTT. As protein: CASSLERDLTDTQYF.

The chain carries TRBV19 and TRBJ2-7, with D unresolved. Trimming shortened V by 2 bases and J by 3 bases, and 8 bases separated the two germline ends. This CDR3 contains 13 residues. CDR1 is LNHDA and CDR2 is SQIVND in the germline V gene (reference sequence). The CDR3 DNA is TGTGCCAGTAGTATATCGGCTGGCTACGAGCAGTACTTC. This translates into CASSISAGYEQYF.